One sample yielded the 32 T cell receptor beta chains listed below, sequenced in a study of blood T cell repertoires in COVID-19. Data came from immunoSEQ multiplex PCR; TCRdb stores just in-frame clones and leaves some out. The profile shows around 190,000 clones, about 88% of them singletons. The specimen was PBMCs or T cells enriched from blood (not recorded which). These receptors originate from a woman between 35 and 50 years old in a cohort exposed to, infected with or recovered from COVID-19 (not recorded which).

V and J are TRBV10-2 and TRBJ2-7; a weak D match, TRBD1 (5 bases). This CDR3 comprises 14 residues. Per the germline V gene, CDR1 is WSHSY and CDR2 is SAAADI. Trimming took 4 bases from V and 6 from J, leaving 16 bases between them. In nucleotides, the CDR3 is TGCGCCAGCAGTGTGCAGGGTGTATTGGCCGAGCAGTACTTC. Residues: CASSVQGVLAEQYF.

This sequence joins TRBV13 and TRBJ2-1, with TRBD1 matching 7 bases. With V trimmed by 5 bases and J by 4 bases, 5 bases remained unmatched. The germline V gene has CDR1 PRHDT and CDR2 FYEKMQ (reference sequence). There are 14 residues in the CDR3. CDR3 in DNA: TGTGCCAGCAGCCTCGACAGGGAGTACAATGAGCAGTTCTTC. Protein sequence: CASSLDREYNEQFF.

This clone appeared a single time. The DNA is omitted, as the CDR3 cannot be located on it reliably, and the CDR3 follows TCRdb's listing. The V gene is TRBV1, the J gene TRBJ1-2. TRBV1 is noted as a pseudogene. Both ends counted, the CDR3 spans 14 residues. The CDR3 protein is CTSNRGVGGGSYTF.

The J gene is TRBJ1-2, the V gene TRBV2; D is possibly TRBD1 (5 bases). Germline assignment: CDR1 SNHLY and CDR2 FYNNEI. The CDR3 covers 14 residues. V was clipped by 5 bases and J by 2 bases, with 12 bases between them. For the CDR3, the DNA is TGTGCCAGCAGTAATCGAGGACAAAACTATGGCTACACCTTC. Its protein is CASSNRGQNYGYTF.

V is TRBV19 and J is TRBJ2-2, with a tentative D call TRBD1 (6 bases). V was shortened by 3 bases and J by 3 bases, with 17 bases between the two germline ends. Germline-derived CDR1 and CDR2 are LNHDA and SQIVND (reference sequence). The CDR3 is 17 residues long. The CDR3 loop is CASSMLVGQWHTGELFF. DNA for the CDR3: TGTGCCAGTAGTATGTTGGTGGGACAATGGCACACCGGGGAGCTGTTTTTT.

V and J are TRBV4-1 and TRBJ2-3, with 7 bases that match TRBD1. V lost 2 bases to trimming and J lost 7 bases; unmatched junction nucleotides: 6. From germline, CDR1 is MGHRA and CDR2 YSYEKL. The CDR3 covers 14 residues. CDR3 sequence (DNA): TGCGCCAGCAGCCAAAGAAGGGACAGAAATACGCAGTATTTT. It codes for CASSQRRDRNTQYF.

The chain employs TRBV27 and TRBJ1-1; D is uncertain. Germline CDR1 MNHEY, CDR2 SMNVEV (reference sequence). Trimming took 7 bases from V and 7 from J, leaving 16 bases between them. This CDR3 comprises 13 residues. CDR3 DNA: TGTGCCAGCACCCTGATCCCAGGAGGTGAAGCTTTCTTT. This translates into CASTLIPGGEAFF.

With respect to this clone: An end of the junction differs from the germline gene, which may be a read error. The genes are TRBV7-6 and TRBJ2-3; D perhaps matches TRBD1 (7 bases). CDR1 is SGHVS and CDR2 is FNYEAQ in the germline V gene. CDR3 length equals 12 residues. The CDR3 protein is CASSLVGGQSVF. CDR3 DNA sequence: TGTGCCAGCAGCTTGGTGGGGGGACAGTCAGTCTTT.

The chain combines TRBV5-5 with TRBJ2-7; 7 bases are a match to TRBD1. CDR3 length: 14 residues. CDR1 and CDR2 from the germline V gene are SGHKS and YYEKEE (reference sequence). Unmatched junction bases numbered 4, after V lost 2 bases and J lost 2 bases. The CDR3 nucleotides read TGTGCCAGCAGCTTTAAAGGGGGCCCCTACGAGCAGTACTTC. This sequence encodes CASSFKGGPYEQYF.

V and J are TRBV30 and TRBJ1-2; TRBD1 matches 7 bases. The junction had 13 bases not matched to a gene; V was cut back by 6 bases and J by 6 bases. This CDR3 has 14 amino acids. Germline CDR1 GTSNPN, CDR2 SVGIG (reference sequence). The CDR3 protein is CACHSTGSKDGYTF. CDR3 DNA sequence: TGTGCCTGCCACTCGACAGGGAGCAAGGATGGCTACACCTTC.

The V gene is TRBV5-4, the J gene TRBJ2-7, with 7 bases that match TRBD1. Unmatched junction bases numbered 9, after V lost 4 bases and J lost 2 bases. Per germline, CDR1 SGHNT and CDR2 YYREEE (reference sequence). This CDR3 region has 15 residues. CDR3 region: CASSRGTEGTYEQYF. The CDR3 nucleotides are TGTGCCAGCAGCCGTGGGACAGAGGGAACCTACGAGCAGTACTTC.

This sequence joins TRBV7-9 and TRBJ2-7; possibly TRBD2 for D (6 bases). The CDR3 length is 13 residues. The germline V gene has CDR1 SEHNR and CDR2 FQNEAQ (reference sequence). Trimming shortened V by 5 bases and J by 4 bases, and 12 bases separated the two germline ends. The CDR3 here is CASSTGTRYEQYF. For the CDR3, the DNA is TGTGCCAGCAGCACGGGGACTCGTTACGAGCAGTACTTC.

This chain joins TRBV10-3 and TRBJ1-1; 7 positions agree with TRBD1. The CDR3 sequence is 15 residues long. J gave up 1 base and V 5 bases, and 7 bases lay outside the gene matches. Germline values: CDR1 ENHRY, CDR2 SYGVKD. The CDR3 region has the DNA TGTGCCATCAGTAGGTACACAGGGGAGAACACTGAAGCTTTCTTT. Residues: CAISRYTGENTEAFF.

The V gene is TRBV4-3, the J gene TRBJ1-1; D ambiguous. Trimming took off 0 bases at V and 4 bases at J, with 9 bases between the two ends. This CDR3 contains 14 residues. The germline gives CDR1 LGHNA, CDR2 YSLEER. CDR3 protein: CASSQDFRGTEAFF. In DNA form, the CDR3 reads TGCGCCAGCAGCCAAGATTTTCGGGGCACTGAAGCTTTCTTT.

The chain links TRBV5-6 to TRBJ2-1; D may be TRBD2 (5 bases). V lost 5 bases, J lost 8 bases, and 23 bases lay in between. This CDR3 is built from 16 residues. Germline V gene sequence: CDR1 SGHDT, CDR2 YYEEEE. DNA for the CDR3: TGTGCCAGCAGGCTGGGAGAGAATCGGCCTCCCGATGAGCAGTTCTTC. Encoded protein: CASRLGENRPPDEQFF.

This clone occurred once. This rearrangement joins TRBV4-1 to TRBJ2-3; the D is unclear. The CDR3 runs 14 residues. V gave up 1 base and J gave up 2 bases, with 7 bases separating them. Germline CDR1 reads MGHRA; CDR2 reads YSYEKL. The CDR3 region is CASSQVPDTDTQYF. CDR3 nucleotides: TGCGCCAGCAGCCAAGTTCCAGACACAGATACGCAGTATTTT.

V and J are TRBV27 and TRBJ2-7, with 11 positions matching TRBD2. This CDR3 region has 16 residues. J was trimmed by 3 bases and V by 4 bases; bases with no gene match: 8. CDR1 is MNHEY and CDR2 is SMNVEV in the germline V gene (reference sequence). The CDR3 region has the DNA TGTGCCAGCAGTTCCCATCTAGCGGGAGGCGTCTACGAGCAGTACTTC. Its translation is CASSSHLAGGVYEQYF.

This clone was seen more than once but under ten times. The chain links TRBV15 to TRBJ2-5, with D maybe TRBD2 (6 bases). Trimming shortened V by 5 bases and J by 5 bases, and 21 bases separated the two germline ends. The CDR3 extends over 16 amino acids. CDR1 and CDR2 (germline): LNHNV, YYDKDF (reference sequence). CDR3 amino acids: CATSLQGGKEWETQYF. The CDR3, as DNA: TGTGCCACCAGCTTGCAGGGCGGGAAGGAGTGGGAGACCCAGTACTTC.

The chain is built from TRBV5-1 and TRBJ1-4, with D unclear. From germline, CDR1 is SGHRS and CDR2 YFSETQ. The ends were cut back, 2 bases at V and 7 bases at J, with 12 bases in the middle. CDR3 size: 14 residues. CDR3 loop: CASSFGSDFEKLFF. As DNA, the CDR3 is TGCGCCAGCAGCTTCGGCAGCGACTTTGAAAAACTGTTTTTT.

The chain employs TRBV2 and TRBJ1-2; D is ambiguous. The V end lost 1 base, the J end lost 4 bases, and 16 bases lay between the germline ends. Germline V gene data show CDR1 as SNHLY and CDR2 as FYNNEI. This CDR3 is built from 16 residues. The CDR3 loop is CASSEGEGWVRYGYTF. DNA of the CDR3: TGTGCCAGCAGTGAAGGAGAGGGTTGGGTCCGCTATGGCTACACCTTC.

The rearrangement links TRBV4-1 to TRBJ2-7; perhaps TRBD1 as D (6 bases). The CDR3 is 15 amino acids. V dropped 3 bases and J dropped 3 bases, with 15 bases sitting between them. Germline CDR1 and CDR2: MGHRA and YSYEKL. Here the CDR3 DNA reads TGCGCCAGCAGCCACGAAGACAGGAATATCTACGAGCAGTACTTC. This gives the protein CASSHEDRNIYEQYF.

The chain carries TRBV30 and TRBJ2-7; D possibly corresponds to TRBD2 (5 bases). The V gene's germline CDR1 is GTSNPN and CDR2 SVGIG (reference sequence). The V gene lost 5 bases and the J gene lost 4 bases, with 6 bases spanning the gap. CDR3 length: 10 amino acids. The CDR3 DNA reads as TGTGCCTGGGGGAGTTACGAGCAGTACTTC. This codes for CAWGSYEQYF.

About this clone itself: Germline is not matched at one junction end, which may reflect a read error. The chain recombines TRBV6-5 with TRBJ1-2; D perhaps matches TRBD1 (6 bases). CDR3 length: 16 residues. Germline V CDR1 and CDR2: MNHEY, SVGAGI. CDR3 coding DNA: TGTGCCAGCAGTTACCGCGAGGACAGTCTTAACAATGGCTACACCTTC. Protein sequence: CASSYREDSLNNGYTF.

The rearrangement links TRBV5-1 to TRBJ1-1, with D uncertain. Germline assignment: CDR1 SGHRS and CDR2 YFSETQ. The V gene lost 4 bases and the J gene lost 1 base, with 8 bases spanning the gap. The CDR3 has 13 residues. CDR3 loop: CASSQQWNTEAFF. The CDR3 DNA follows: TGCGCCAGCAGCCAACAGTGGAACACTGAAGCTTTCTTT. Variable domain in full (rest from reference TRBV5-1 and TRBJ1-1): KAGVTQTPRYLIKTRGQQVTLSCSPISGHRSVSWYQQTPGQGLQFLFEYFSETQRNKGNFPGRFSGRQFSNSRSEMNVSTLELGDSALYLCASSQQWNTEAFFGQGTRLTVV.

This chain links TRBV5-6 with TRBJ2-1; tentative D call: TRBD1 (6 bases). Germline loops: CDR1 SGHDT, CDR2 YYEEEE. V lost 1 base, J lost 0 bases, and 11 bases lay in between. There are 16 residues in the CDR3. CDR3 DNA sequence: TGTGCCAGCAGCTTGCAGACAGGCCGCTCCTACAATGAGCAGTTCTTC. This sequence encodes CASSLQTGRSYNEQFF.

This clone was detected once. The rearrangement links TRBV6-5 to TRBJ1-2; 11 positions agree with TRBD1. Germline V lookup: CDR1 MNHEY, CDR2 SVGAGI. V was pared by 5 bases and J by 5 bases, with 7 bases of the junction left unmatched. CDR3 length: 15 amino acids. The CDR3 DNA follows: TGTGCCAGCAGTCGTCCCGGGACAGGGGGATATGGCTACACCTTC. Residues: CASSRPGTGGYGYTF.

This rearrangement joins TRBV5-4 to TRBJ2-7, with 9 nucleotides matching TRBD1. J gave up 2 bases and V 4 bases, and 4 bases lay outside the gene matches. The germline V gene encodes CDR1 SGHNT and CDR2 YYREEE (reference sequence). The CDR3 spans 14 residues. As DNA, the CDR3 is TGTGCCAGCAGCGAACGACAGGGGGCCTACGAGCAGTACTTC. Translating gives CASSERQGAYEQYF.

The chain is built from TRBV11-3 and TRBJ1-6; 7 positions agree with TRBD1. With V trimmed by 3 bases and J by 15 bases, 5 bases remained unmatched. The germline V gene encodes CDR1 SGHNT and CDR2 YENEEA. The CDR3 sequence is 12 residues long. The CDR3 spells CASSFWDSLLHF. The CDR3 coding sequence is TGTGCCAGCAGCTTCTGGGACAGCCTCCTCCACTTT.

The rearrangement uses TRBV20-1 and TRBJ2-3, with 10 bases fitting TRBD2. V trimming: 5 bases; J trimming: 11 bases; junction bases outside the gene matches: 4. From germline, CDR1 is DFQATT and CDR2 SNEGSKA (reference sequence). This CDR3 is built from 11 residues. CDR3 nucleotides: TGCAGTGCTCGAACTAGCGGGGAGCAGTATTTT. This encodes CSARTSGEQYF.

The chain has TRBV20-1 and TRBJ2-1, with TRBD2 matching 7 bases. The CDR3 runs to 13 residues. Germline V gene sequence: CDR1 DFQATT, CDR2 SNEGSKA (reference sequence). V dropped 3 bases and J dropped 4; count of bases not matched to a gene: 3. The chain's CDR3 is CSASRGRYNEQFF. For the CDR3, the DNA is TGCAGTGCTAGTCGCGGGAGATACAATGAGCAGTTCTTC.

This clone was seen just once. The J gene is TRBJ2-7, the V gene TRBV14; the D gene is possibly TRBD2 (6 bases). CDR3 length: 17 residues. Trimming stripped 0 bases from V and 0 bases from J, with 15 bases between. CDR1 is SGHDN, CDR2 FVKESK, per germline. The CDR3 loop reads CASSQEAKRVSSYEQYF. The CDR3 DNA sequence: TGTGCCAGCAGCCAAGAAGCGAAGCGGGTAAGCTCCTACGAGCAGTACTTC.

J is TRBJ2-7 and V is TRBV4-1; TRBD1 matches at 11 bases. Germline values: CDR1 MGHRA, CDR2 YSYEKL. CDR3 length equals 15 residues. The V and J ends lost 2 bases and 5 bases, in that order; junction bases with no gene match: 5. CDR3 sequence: CASSQRTGGEDEQYF. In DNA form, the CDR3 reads TGCGCCAGCAGCCAAAGGACAGGGGGCGAAGACGAGCAGTACTTC.